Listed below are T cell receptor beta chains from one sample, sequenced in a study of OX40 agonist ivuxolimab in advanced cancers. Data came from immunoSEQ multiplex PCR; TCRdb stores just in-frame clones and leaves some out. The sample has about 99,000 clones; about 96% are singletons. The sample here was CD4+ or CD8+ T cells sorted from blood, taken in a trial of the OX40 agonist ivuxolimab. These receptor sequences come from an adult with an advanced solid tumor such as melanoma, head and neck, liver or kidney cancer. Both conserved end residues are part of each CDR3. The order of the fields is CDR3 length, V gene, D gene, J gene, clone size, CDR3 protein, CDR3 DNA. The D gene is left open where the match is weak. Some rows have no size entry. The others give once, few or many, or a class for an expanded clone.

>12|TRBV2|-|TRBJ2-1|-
CASSPGDFEQFF
TGTGCCAGCAGTCCTGGGGATTTTGAGCAGTTCTTC
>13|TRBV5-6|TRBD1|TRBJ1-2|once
CASSLGQGDGYTF
TGTGCCAGCAGCTTGGGACAGGGGGATGGCTACACCTTC
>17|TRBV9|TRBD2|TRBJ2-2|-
CASSVFGLAGDIGELFF
TGTGCCAGCAGCGTATTTGGGCTAGCGGGAGATATCGGGGAGCTGTTTTTT
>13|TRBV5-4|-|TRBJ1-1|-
CASSSGVNTEAFF
TGTGCCAGCAGCTCGGGGGTGAACACTGAAGCTTTCTTT
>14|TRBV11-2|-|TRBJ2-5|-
CASSLPWGQETQYF
TGTGCCAGCAGCTTACCCTGGGGGCAAGAGACCCAGTACTTC
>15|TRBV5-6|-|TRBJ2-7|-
CASSSPLQGGYEQYF
TGTGCCAGCAGCTCGCCGCTACAGGGAGGCTACGAGCAGTACTTC
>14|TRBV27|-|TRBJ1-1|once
CASSFGGRGTEAFF
TGTGCCAGCAGTTTCGGGGGGCGCGGGACTGAAGCTTTCTTT
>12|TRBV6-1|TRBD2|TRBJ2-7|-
CASGLAGYEQYF
TGTGCCAGTGGACTAGCGGGGTACGAGCAGTACTTC
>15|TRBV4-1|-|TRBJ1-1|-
CASSQEYREGTEAFF
TGCGCCAGCAGCCAAGAATACAGGGAGGGAACTGAAGCTTTCTTT
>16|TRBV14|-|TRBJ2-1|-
CASSERGRYFYNEQFF
TGTGCCAGCAGCGAAAGGGGGAGGTACTTTTACAATGAGCAGTTCTTC
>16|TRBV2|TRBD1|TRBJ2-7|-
CASSPGRDRGSYEQYF
TGTGCCAGCAGTCCCGGCCGGGACAGGGGATCCTACGAGCAGTACTTC
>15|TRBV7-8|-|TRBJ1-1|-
CASSLGALGHTEAFF
TGTGCCAGCAGCCTGGGGGCCCTGGGGCACACTGAAGCTTTCTTT
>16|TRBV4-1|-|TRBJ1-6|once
CASSQVFGGNNSPLHF
TGCGCCAGCAGCCAAGTTTTCGGGGGAAATAATTCACCCCTCCACTTT
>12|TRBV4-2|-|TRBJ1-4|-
CASSQDREKLFF
TGTGCCAGCAGCCAAGATCGTGAAAAACTGTTTTTT
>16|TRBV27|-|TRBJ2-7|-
CASSLFGGARSYEQYF
TGTGCCAGCAGTTTATTTGGCGGAGCACGCTCCTACGAGCAGTACTTC
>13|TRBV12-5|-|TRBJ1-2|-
CASGLVGWAGYTF
TGTGCTAGTGGTTTGGTGGGCTGGGCAGGCTACACCTTC
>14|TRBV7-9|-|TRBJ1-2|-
CASSLPARGDGYTF
TGTGCCAGCAGCCTCCCCGCCAGGGGAGATGGCTACACCTTC
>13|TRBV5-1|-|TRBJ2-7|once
CASSLATAYEQYF
TGCGCCAGCAGCTTGGCAACTGCCTACGAGCAGTACTTC
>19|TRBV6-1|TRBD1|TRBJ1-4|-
CASSEWGTGDLATNEKLFF
TGTGCCAGCAGTGAATGGGGGACAGGGGACCTTGCAACTAATGAAAAACTGTTTTTT
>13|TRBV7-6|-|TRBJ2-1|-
CASSASLVNEQFF
TGTGCCAGCAGCGCCTCACTAGTAAATGAGCAGTTCTTC
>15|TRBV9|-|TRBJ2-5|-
CASSAEAPSGETQYF
TGTGCCAGCAGCGCAGAGGCCCCCTCAGGGGAGACCCAGTACTTC
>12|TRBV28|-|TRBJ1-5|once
CASTHRGQPQHF
TGTGCCTCCACCCATAGGGGTCAGCCCCAGCATTTT
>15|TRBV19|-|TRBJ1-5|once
CASSIDTGAGQPQHF
TGTGCCAGTAGTATAGATACGGGGGCGGGGCAGCCCCAGCATTTT
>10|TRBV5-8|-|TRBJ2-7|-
CVDTGIEQYF
TGTGTCGACACGGGGATCGAGCAGTACTTC
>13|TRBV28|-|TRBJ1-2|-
CATPRATNYGYTF
TGTGCCACCCCCCGGGCAACTAACTATGGCTACACCTTC
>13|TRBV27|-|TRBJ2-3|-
CASSLRGTDTQYF
TGTGCCAGCAGTTTGCGAGGGACAGATACGCAGTATTTT
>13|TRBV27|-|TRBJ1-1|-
CASSLSRLGEAFF
TGTGCCAGCAGTTTATCGAGGTTGGGTGAAGCTTTCTTT
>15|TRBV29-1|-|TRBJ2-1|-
CSVVRTDSTYNEQFF
TGCAGCGTTGTCCGAACTGACAGCACCTACAATGAGCAGTTCTTC
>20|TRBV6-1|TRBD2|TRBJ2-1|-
CASSDFLASGSPNSYNEQFF
TGTGCCAGCAGTGACTTTTTGGCTAGCGGGAGTCCGAACTCCTACAATGAGCAGTTCTTC
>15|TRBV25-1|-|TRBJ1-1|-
CASSEFAGMNTEAFF
TGTGCCAGCAGTGAATTCGCAGGCATGAACACTGAAGCTTTCTTT
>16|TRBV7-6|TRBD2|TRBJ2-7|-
CASSPRPGLAGYEQYF
TGTGCCAGCAGCCCCCGACCGGGGCTAGCGGGCTACGAGCAGTACTTC
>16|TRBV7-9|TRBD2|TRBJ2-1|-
CASLGQVAGVEGEQFF
TGTGCCAGCTTGGGGCAGGTAGCGGGGGTGGAAGGAGAGCAGTTCTTC